Below, 21 T cell receptor beta chains from the same sample are listed, as sequenced in a study of T cells in Graves' hyperthyroidism and ophthalmopathy. The TCR beta CDR3 regions underwent amplification using RNA transcripts as the source. Carried out on the TCR CDR3, a first-round RT-PCR used the HTBI primer set. TCRdb itself ran the multiplex PCR reads through MiXCR, one entry per CDR3 protein. The table has about 210,000 distinct CDR3 sequences, 15% to 20% seen once. The sample consisted of blood. The receptors here all came from a man in his forties with Graves' hyperthyroidism.

This clonotype was seen more than once but under ten times. V usage is TRBV24-1 and J usage is TRBJ2-1; TRBD2 aligns across 9 bases. Trimming cost V 4 bases and J 3 bases; bases outside gene matches: 9. The CDR3 has 17 amino acids. From germline, CDR1 is KGHDR and CDR2 SFDVKD. This CDR3 reads CATSDPRGGGFYNEQFF. The DNA for the CDR3 is TGTGCCACCAGTGACCCGCGCGGGGGGGGATTCTACAATGAGCAGTTCTTC.

This clonotype was seen ten or more times. The rearrangement joins TRBV11-1 to TRBJ2-7; D gene uncertain. CDR1 is SGHAT, CDR2 FQDESV, per germline (reference sequence). This CDR3 is built from 15 residues. Trimming removed 5 bases from V and 7 bases from J, with 21 bases in between. The CDR3, as DNA: TGTGCCAGCAGCCAGATGCTGGGGAAATTTGGGGAGCAGTACTTC. This codes for CASSQMLGKFGEQYF.

This clonotype was observed at least ten times. The J gene is TRBJ2-1, the V gene TRBV15, with D possibly matching TRBD2 (5 bases). The CDR3 sequence is 14 residues long. Germline V gene lookup returns CDR1 LNHNV and CDR2 YYDKDF (reference sequence). Trimming removed 3 bases at V and 8 bases at J, with 14 bases between. The CDR3 sequence: CATSSGSFGDEQFF. CDR3 bases: TGTGCCACCAGCAGTGGGAGTTTTGGGGATGAGCAGTTCTTC.

In this sample, this clonotype turned up a few times. In DNA, the CDR3 is TGCGCCAGCAGGGACAGGACGGGACCTTACTATGGCTACACCTTC. Amino acid sequence: CASRDRTGPYYGYTF. The rearrangement uses TRBV4-3 and TRBJ1-2; 7 bases map to TRBD1. Germline V CDR1 and CDR2: LGHNA, YSLEER. The CDR3 totals 15 residues. The V gene end was trimmed by 6 bases and the J gene end by 3 bases; junction bases not matched to a gene: 10.

This chain uses TRBV6-2 or TRBV6-3 with TRBJ1-5; 7 bases fit TRBD1. The CDR3 loop spans 14 amino acids. V was clipped by 7 bases and J by 7 bases; unmatched bases: 10. Germline V CDR1 and CDR2: MNHEY, SVGEGT. CDR3 in amino acids: CASTQSDRTQPQHF. CDR3 sequence (DNA): TGTGCCAGCACCCAGTCGGACAGGACCCAGCCCCAGCATTTT.

This clonotype was counted between two and nine times. V is TRBV6-2 or TRBV6-3 and J is TRBJ1-1; D not certain. V shed 7 bases and J shed 3 bases, with 18 bases lying between them. CDR1 is MNHEY and CDR2 is SVGEGT in the germline V gene. The CDR3 loop spans 15 amino acids. The CDR3 sequence is CASTPFRVRDTEAFF. In DNA, the CDR3 is TGTGCCAGCACCCCATTCCGAGTTCGGGACACTGAAGCTTTCTTT.

The sample holds many counts of this clonotype. The V gene is TRBV5-4, the J gene TRBJ2-3; no clear D. Germline loops: CDR1 SGHNT, CDR2 YYREEE (reference sequence). V lost 1 base to trimming and J lost 0 bases, with 6 bases between them. This CDR3 is built from 14 residues. Here the CDR3 DNA reads TGTGCCAGCAGCTTGAGGGCGAGCACAGATACGCAGTATTTT. This codes for CASSLRASTDTQYF.

Worth noting for this clonotype: An end of the junction does not agree with germline; a read error may underlie this. V is TRBV24-1 and J is TRBJ2-1; D ambiguous. This CDR3 region has 17 residues. Germline V gene lookup returns CDR1 KGHDR and CDR2 SFDVKD. CDR3 coding DNA: TGTGCCACCAGTGATTCAAGGAGCTCATTTTCCTACAATGGGCAGTTCTTC. Translated, it gives CATSDSRSSFSYNGQFF.

The table lists this clonotype with many counts. The chain links TRBV3-1 to TRBJ1-1, with 7 bases that match TRBD1. Per germline, CDR1 LGHDT and CDR2 YNNKEL (reference sequence). The CDR3 sequence is 13 residues long. V was pared by 4 bases and J by 12 bases, with 11 bases of the junction left unmatched. Written as DNA, the CDR3 is TGTGCCAGCAGCCCAGGACAGGCGGCAGTGACTTTCTTT. It is translated as CASSPGQAAVTFF.

This clonotype was observed at least ten times. The chain is built from TRBV2 and TRBJ1-1; 7 bases match TRBD1. V dropped 5 bases and J dropped 7; count of bases not matched to a gene: 4. The CDR3 is 12 amino acids. Germline V gene data show CDR1 as SNHLY and CDR2 as FYNNEI. The DNA for the CDR3 is TGTGCCAGCAGTCTACAGGGGATTGAAGCTTTCTTT. Encoded protein: CASSLQGIEAFF. The whole variable domain, remainder taken from reference TRBV2 and TRBJ1-1, is EPEVTQTPSHQVTQMGQEVILRCVPISNHLYFYWYRQILGQKVEFLVSFYNNEISEKSEIFDDQFSVERPDGSNFTLKIRSTKLEDSAMYFCASSLQGIEAFFGQGTRLTVV.

The chain employs TRBV28 and TRBJ2-7; no definite D call. CDR3 length: 14 residues. Trimming shortened V by 3 bases and J by 3 bases, and 12 bases separated the two germline ends. Germline values: CDR1 MDHEN, CDR2 SYDVKM. This CDR3 reads CASSFGQAGYEQYF. The CDR3 region has the DNA TGTGCCAGCAGTTTTGGCCAAGCTGGCTACGAGCAGTACTTC.

This clonotype was picked up many times. This sequence joins TRBV28 and TRBJ2-5, with D perhaps matching TRBD2 (7 bases). The CDR3 loop spans 15 amino acids. The V gene lost 4 bases and the J gene lost 5 bases, with 17 bases spanning the gap. Germline lookup yields CDR1 MDHEN and CDR2 SYDVKM. CDR3 in amino acids: CASSSLGGGAETQYF. The DNA of the CDR3 is TGTGCCAGCAGTTCCCTAGGGGGGGGGGCTGAGACCCAGTACTTC.

The table lists this clonotype with many counts. J is TRBJ1-5 and V is TRBV7-9; the D gene is possibly TRBD1 (6 bases). CDR1 and CDR2 (germline): SEHNR, FQNEAQ (reference sequence). V dropped 5 bases and J dropped 5 bases, with 10 bases sitting between them. The CDR3 length is 13 residues. Here the CDR3 reads CASSRGGDQPQHF. DNA for the CDR3: TGTGCCAGCAGCCGAGGGGGGGATCAGCCCCAGCATTTT.

This clonotype was detected once. A much larger clone differs from this one at a single base, so this may be a read error. The chain carries TRBV18 and TRBJ2-7; D not certain. The V and J ends lost 3 bases and 7 bases respectively, with 10 bases between them. The CDR3 is 12 residues long. CDR1 KGHSH and CDR2 LQKENI come from the germline V gene. This CDR3 is CASSPPGREQYF. CDR3 sequence (DNA): TGTGCCAGCTCACCCCCGGGCCGGGAGCAGTACTTC.

This clonotype showed up many times. The chain links TRBV2 to TRBJ2-2; the D is unclear. The V and J ends lost 4 bases and 4 bases respectively, with 13 bases between them. Per germline, CDR1 SNHLY and CDR2 FYNNEI. CDR3 length equals 15 residues. For the CDR3, the DNA is TGTGCCAGCAGTGGGGTCACCCCGGGCACCGGGGAGCTGTTTTTT. As protein: CASSGVTPGTGELFF.

Comment on this clonotype: This may come from a read error, since a much larger clone is one base off. It is likely a read error, because the conserved phenylalanine at the end of the CDR3 is missing. This chain connects TRBV28 to TRBJ1-6; D not resolved. Trimming left V 6 bases short and J 7 bases short, with 10 bases between. CDR3 size: 13 residues. Germline V gene lookup returns CDR1 MDHEN and CDR2 SYDVKM. The CDR3, as DNA: TGTGCCAGCAGGTTTTCTTGGAATTCACCCCTCCACCTT. It yields the protein CASRFSWNSPLHL.

The chain joins TRBV18 to TRBJ2-5; D is undetermined. Germline V lookup: CDR1 KGHSH, CDR2 LQKENI. The ends were cut back, 1 base at V and 2 bases at J, with 14 bases in the middle. The CDR3 loop spans 16 amino acids. The CDR3 DNA reads TGTGCCAGCTCACCACTAGGACCTCAAGTTCAAGAGACCCAGTACTTC. It translates to CASSPLGPQVQETQYF. Filled out from reference TRBV18 and TRBJ2-5, the complete variable domain reads NAGVMQNPRHLVRRRGQEARLRCSPMKGHSHVYWYRQLPEEGLKFMVYLQKENIIDESGMPKERFSAEFPKEGPSILRIQQVVRGDSAAYFCASSPLGPQVQETQYFGPGTRLLVL.

This clonotype has just a few counts. An end of the junction does not agree with germline; a read error may underlie this. The chain uses TRBV7-2 and TRBJ2-5; 7 bases are a match to TRBD1. This CDR3 is 15 amino acids long. From germline, CDR1 is SGHTA and CDR2 FQGNSA. The chain's CDR3 is CASSLSGTPEGAQHF. The DNA of the CDR3 is TGTGCCAGCAGCCTGTCCGGGACCCCTGAGGGGGCCCAGCACTTC.

This clonotype was recorded at least ten times. This chain connects TRBV20-1 to TRBJ1-2, with 9 bases lining up with TRBD1. The ends lost 5 bases at V and 3 bases at J; junction bases unmatched: 10. This CDR3 comprises 15 residues. The germline gives CDR1 DFQATT, CDR2 SNEGSKA (reference sequence). CDR3 coding DNA: TGCAGTGCTGACGGAGACAGGGGGTTCGACTATGGCTACACCTTC. Translation gives CSADGDRGFDYGYTF.

Remarks on this clonotype: Being one base from a much bigger clone, this may be a read error. This sequence joins TRBV20-1 and TRBJ2-7; the D gene is possibly TRBD1 (6 bases). This CDR3 has 13 residues. Germline assignment: CDR1 DFQATT and CDR2 SNEGSKA (reference sequence). The chain's CDR3 is CSAKQGFGYKQYF. CDR3 DNA: TGCAGTGCTAAACAGGGATTTGGCTACAAGCAGTACTTC.

This clonotype was detected once. The J gene is TRBJ2-2, the V gene TRBV28, with TRBD1 matching over 8 bases. The CDR3 is 15 residues long. The germline gives CDR1 MDHEN, CDR2 SYDVKM. With 8 bases clipped from V and 4 bases from J, the junction kept 9 bases outside the gene matches. CDR3: CASSPTGTGTGELFF. CDR3 in DNA: TGTGCCAGCTCGCCTACCGGGACAGGCACCGGGGAGCTGTTTTTT. The complete variable domain, with remaining parts taken from reference TRBV28 and TRBJ2-2, reads DVKVTQSSRYLVKRTGEKVFLECVQDMDHENMFWYRQDPGLGLRLIYFSYDVKMKEKGDIPEGYSVSREKKERFSLILESASTNQTSMYLCASSPTGTGTGELFFGEGSRLTVL.